Shown below are 7 T cell receptor beta chains from a single sample sequenced in a study of CD4 T cells in relation to SARS-CoV-2 and coronaviruses (dated by TCRdb to 2020 to 2022). Library preparation used the immunoSEQ multiplex PCR assay. TCRdb mirrors the immuneACCESS table, restricted to in-frame sequences. Some clones are absent from its copies; in checked studies, under half trace to an unresolved V gene, and the reason for the others is unknown. The sample table shows some 42,000 clones, and around 89% are seen once. The top ten constitute 9% to 9.5% of the sample. The specimen sequenced was memory CD4+ T cells from PBMCs. The cell subset or site label of this sample denotes: memory (non-naive) CD4+ T cells. The receptors shown here come from an adult with COVID-19.

The CDR3 spells CASTLGGPPNTGELFF. Here the CDR3 DNA reads TGTGCCAGCACCCTAGGGGGTCCTCCAAACACCGGGGAGCTGTTTTTT. This chain joins TRBV21-1 and TRBJ2-2; the D call of TRBD1 is as the table states it, not checked on the DNA. TRBV21-1 is a pseudogene locus. The CDR3 has 16 residues.

CDR3 protein: CASSGRIYEKLFF. The CDR3 DNA sequence: TGTGCCAGCAGCGGCAGGATTTATGAAAAACTGTTTTTT. This chain uses TRBV6-1 with TRBJ1-4; D call uncertain. The CDR3 sequence is 13 residues long. The V and J ends lost 6 bases and 6 bases respectively, with 11 bases between them. Germline V gene sequence: CDR1 MNHNS, CDR2 SASEGT.

The chain recombines TRBV12-3 or TRBV12-4 with TRBJ1-3, with D uncertain. Trimming removed 2 bases from V and 4 bases from J, with 6 bases in between. The CDR3 length is 13 residues. The CDR3 DNA reads as TGTGCCAGCAGTTTAAGCGACGGAAACACCATATATTTT. Amino acids: CASSLSDGNTIYF.

This clone showed up just once. The chain is built from TRBV3-1 (or the pseudogene TRBV3-2) and TRBJ1-2; D is ambiguous. This CDR3 is 15 amino acids long. Germline assignment: CDR1 LGHDT and CDR2 YNNKEL (reference sequence). Trimming took off 4 bases at V and 3 bases at J, with 15 bases between the two ends. CDR3 loop: CASSLTTEVHYGYTF. The DNA for the CDR3 is TGTGCCAGCAGCCTCACAACGGAGGTTCACTATGGCTACACCTTC.

A few counts support this clone. The chain links TRBV7-8 to TRBJ1-6; D is ambiguous. CDR3 length equals 16 residues. The germline CDR1 and CDR2 sequences are SGHVS and FQNEAQ. Trimming cost V 5 bases and J 4 bases, with 15 bases left between them. The CDR3 reads CASSPLGEDYNSPLHF. For the CDR3, the DNA is TGTGCCAGCAGCCCCCTCGGGGAAGATTATAATTCACCCCTCCACTTT.

The rearrangement uses TRBV28 and TRBJ1-2; D unresolved. Germline V gene data show CDR1 as MDHEN and CDR2 as SYDVKM. V was pared by 8 bases and J by 4 bases, with 17 bases between. There are 14 residues in the CDR3. DNA of the CDR3: TGTGCCAGCCGCCGAACCGGAGGAGGCTATGGCTACACCTTC. Protein sequence: CASRRTGGGYGYTF.

DNA of the CDR3: TGTGCCAGCAGCTTAATCCGGAGAGACAATGGCTACACCTTC. It is translated as CASSLIRRDNGYTF. This chain joins TRBV5-6 and TRBJ1-2; D is undetermined. V was trimmed by 2 bases and J by 6 bases, leaving 14 bases between them. This CDR3 spans 14 amino acids. The germline gives CDR1 SGHDT, CDR2 YYEEEE.